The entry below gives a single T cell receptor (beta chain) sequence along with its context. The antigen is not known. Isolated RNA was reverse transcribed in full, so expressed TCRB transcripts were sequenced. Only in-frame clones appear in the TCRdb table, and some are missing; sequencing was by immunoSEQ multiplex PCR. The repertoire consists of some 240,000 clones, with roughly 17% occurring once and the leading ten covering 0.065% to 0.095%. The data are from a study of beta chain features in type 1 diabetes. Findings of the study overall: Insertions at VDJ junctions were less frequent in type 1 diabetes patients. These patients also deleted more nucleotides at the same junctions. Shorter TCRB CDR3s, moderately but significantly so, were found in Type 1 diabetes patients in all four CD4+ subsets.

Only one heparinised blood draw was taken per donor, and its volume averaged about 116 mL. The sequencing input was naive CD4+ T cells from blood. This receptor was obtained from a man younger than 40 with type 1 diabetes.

The CDR3 nucleotides are TGTGCCAGCAGTTGGAGTTTCATTGACAGGACAGATACGCAGTATTTT. Translated: CASSWSFIDRTDTQYF. The chain recombines TRBV28 with TRBJ2-3, with a weak D call TRBD1 (6 bases). The CDR3 contains 16 residues. The ends were cut back, 4 bases at V and 3 bases at J, with 17 bases in the middle. Germline lookup yields CDR1 MDHEN and CDR2 SYDVKM. The full variable domain, with the rest looked up from reference TRBV28 and TRBJ2-3, is DVKVTQSSRYLVKRTGEKVFLECVQDMDHENMFWYRQDPGLGLRLIYFSYDVKMKEKGDIPEGYSVSREKKERFSLILESASTNQTSMYLCASSWSFIDRTDTQYFGPGTRLTVL.